The present TCR beta chain was sequenced within a study of T-cell reconstitution after alpha-beta-depleted transplantation in children. Germline values: CDR1 SGDLS, CDR2 YYNGEE. The CDR3 spans 15 residues. The junction had 4 bases not matched to a gene; V was cut back by 0 bases and J by 6 bases. General study results and limits: Several hundred rapidly expanded clones from non-depleted graft cells reportedly supplied alpha-beta T cells about two months post-transplant. At day 60, the high TCRbeta diversity found in some patients originated from recipient T cells and thymic progenitors that had survived. At one year after transplant, newly produced T cells mostly accounted for T-cell counts and diversity.

This clonotype was recorded at least ten times. The antigen is undetermined. Preparing the TCRbeta library involved the use of unique molecular identifiers. One entry per CDR3 protein results from TCRdb running MiXCR on the PCR reads. The sample holds 200,000 to 300,000 distinct CDR3 sequences; approximately 8% are singletons and the top ten take 6.3%. The sample consisted of PBMCs, mostly from graft donor cells, taken 180 days after TCRalphabeta/CD19-depleted stem cell transplant. The chain couples TRBV9 to TRBJ2-1; 9 nucleotides match TRBD2. The source is a male patient under 18 who had a stem cell transplant for acute lymphoblastic leukemia, so the T cells may come from the graft donor. CDR3 residues: CASSVGSSGGNEQFF. CDR3 DNA: TGTGCCAGCAGCGTAGGTAGTAGCGGGGGCAATGAGCAGTTCTTC.